The 3 T cell receptor beta chains in this list originate from one sample, sequenced in a study of Tregs in tolerant kidney transplant recipients. Profiled with immunoSEQ multiplex PCR; TCRdb holds only in-frame clones, not every one. In all, the sample yields about 6,300 clones. Mixed chimerism was transient after nonmyeloablative marrow transplants from related graft donors. Source: CD4+ T cells from blood (PBMCs), taken 6 months after the transplant. The source is a human patient who received a combined kidney and bone marrow transplant. Part of the T cell pool may stem from the graft donor.

Comments on this clone: The read falls 3 residues short of the CDR3 end, and the missing part is taken from the germline J gene. This sequence joins TRBV4-1 and TRBJ2-7, with a possible D match to TRBD2 (5 bases). V shed 3 bases and J shed 6 bases, with 18 bases lying between them. Germline lookup yields CDR1 MGHRA and CDR2 YSYEKL. CDR3 length: 15 amino acids. This chain's CDR3 is CASSHLGLGDVEQYF. The CDR3 DNA, read in part, is TGCGCCAGCAGCCACTTAGGACTGGGAGATGTCGAG.

On this clone itself: Read coverage stops 3 residues before the CDR3 terminus; the germline J gene supplies the remainder. The genes are TRBV27 and TRBJ2-1, with 14 bases fitting TRBD2. Looked up from germline, CDR1 is MNHEY and CDR2 is SMNVEV (reference sequence). The trim removed 10 bases at V and 6 bases at J, leaving 8 bases unmatched. The CDR3 spans 15 residues. CDR3 DNA, as far as it was read: TGTGCCACTGCGGGACTAGCGGGAGTTGTCAATGAG. It codes for CATAGLAGVVNE. The CDR3 in full is CATAGLAGVVNEQFF.

As concerns this clone: Sequencing ends 3 residues short of the CDR3 end; the germline J gene provides the rest. The chain has TRBV7-8 and TRBJ2-1, with D tentatively TRBD2 (5 bases). The germline CDR1 and CDR2 sequences are SGHVS and FQNEAQ. V gave up 7 bases and J gave up 9 bases, with 10 bases separating them. The CDR3 has 11 amino acids. The covered CDR3 bases are TGTGCCAGCAATAGCGTGTCTGAG. Residues: CASNSVSE. The CDR3 as a whole reads CASNSVSEQFF.